This T cell receptor (beta chain) comes out of a study of graft-versus-host responses after intestinal transplantation (dated by TCRdb to 2020 to 2022). In the study overall: Recipients received multivisceral, liver-intestinal, or isolated intestinal transplants. All recipients received anti-thymocyte globulin induction followed by maintenance tacrolimus and steroids for 3 to 4 years. A peak of at least 4% donor T cells among recipient peripheral blood mononuclear cells was the definition used for donor T cell macrochimerism. Samples from three later patients were sequenced in-house on an Illumina MiSeq with MiXCR processing rather than by the commercial service. The cohort enrolled 20 to 25 intestinal transplant recipients, one of whom was a retransplant, and a few patients without pretransplant specimens were excluded. Bulk TCR-beta CDR3 sequencing was used to track graft-versus-host and host-versus-graft alloreactive T cell clones in the graft, circulation and bone marrow after intestinal transplantation. Alloreactive clones were identified by sequencing pre-transplant mixed lymphocyte reaction products and comparing these products with unstimulated pre-transplant donor and recipient T cells. The investigation overall reported the following: Early after transplant, peak levels of circulating GvH clones were found to be associated with declines in HvG clones. The conclusions were limited by the relatively low number and heterogeneity of the intestinal transplant patients. GvH clones were detected in recipient bone marrow, and some of these GvH clones were observed earlier in ileal mucosa or blood, consistent with an intestinal mucosal origin. Patients with donor T cell macrochimerism had high GvH to HvG T cell clonal ratios in their allografts.

V gives up 6 bases and J gives up 3 bases, and the segment between their germline ends measures 21 bases. Inclusive of the bounding cysteine and phenylalanine, the CDR3 is 17 residues long. Of all the DNA, just the CDR3 is kept, 51 bases in frame from base 1. Per the germline V gene (reference sequence), MNHEY is the CDR1 and SMNVEV is the CDR2. Regarding this clone: Its recognized antigen is unknown. No base quality information exists; no much larger clone differs at one position.

Read against the paper, the sample's time point label means: cells obtained before transplantation from donor or recipient. CD3+CD4+ and CD3+CD8+ populations were FACS-sorted from unstimulated pre-transplant donor and recipient cells taken from spleen or lymph nodes. The library came from the immunoSEQ multiplex PCR assay. In most patients, genomic DNA was isolated using the Qiagen DNeasy Blood and Tissue Kit and sent frozen to Adaptive Biotechnologies for TCR sequencing. High-throughput TCR-beta CDR3 sequencing of genomic DNA from most patients was performed by Adaptive Biotechnologies. The authors' analysis ran thus. TCR sequencing data for some 17 patients were retrieved from Adaptive's ImmunoSEQ software; a few other patients were processed with MiXCR and VDJtools. To correct CD4 versus CD8 sorting errors, any sequence found in both subsets at a frequency ratio below 5:1 was removed. Because the origin of CDR3 nucleotide sequences shared between donor and recipient could not be assigned, those sequences were removed. Alloreactive clones required at least 2-fold expansion over unstimulated cells and minimum CFSE-low frequency of 0.002% (template counts) or 0.001% (read counts). Mappable clones were those detected in sequenced pre-transplant spleen, lymph node, or MLR CFSE-low populations of the donor or recipient. The cumulative frequency of alloreactive clones was calculated as a percentage of all sequences, weighted by copy number. The immuneACCESS repertoire file appears here via TCRdb, limited to in-frame rearrangements. These files lack a portion of the clones; in checked studies, under half of the deficit traces to unresolved V genes, and the cause of the others is not known. That table supplies the V and J calls and clone size; D and trimming were determined from the DNA. Here the sample has 71,000 or so clones; 90% occur a single time. The ten largest clones capture under 1.5% of the sample.

This specimen was unstimulated CD8+ T cells sorted from spleen or lymph node cells, taken before intestinal transplant. The chain uses TRBV27 and TRBJ2-1, with a tentative D gene TRBD2 over 7 matching bases. This sequence originates from a human donor who received an intestinal transplant. This receptor has the CDR3 CASSPLLGGGRYNEQFF. The nucleotide sequence is TGTGCCAGCAGCCCACTCCTCGGCGGGGGCCGCTACAATGAGCAGTTCTTC.